Following are 11 T cell receptor beta chains from one sample sequenced in a study of CD8+ T cells in alopecia areata listed by TCRdb under 2018. The library was built by means of the immunoSEQ multiplex PCR assay. For TCR sequencing, RNA was extracted from every sample and reverse transcribed into cDNA to serve as template. TCRdb stores this immuneACCESS table with in-frame sequences only. Part of the clones is absent; in the studies checked, under half of the shortfall reflects unresolved V genes, and no reason is known for the rest. This sample is represented by 90,000 to 130,000 clones; roughly three fifths of them were singletons. The ten largest make up 12% of the sample. The time point label of this sample denotes: about 5 months on oral tofacitinib. The intended sense of this specimen's treatment or condition label: oral pan-JAK inhibitor, 5-10 mg twice daily. The input for sequencing was CD8+ T cells sorted from blood, taken at week 24, from a patient treated with tofacitinib. These TCRs come from a human donor with alopecia areata.

This clone was seen a few times. The rearrangement joins TRBV19 to TRBJ1-6; tentatively, D is TRBD1 (5 bases). CDR3 size: 13 residues. CDR1 is LNHDA and CDR2 is SQIVND in the germline V gene (reference sequence). V gave up 10 bases and J gave up 6 bases, with 13 bases separating them. CDR3 DNA: TGTGCCACTGGGCCAGGGAGTAATTCACCCCTCCACTTT. As protein: CATGPGSNSPLHF.

The chain has TRBV11-2 and TRBJ2-7; 11 bases line up with TRBD2. CDR1 is SGHAT, CDR2 FQNNGV, per germline. The CDR3 has 15 amino acids. Trimming cost V 7 bases and J 7 bases; bases outside gene matches: 12. CDR3 sequence: CASILLAGGIGEQYF. The CDR3 bases are TGTGCCAGCATCCTCCTAGCGGGGGGAATCGGGGAGCAGTACTTC.

Details on this clone: Different DNA sequences within this sample yield the same CDR3. V gene TRBV29-1 combines with J gene TRBJ2-7; D is possibly TRBD2 (6 bases). The CDR3 is 12 residues long. Germline V gives CDR1 SQVTM, CDR2 ANQGSEA. The V end lost 4 bases, the J end lost 4 bases, and 11 bases lay between the germline ends. CDR3 DNA sequence: TGCAGCGTTGGGGGGGAAGCGTACGAGCAGTACTTC. Translation: CSVGGEAYEQYF.

This chain uses TRBV13 with TRBJ2-3; the match to TRBD2 covers 10 bases. This CDR3 contains 17 residues. The germline gives CDR1 PRHDT, CDR2 FYEKMQ (reference sequence). V was pared by 4 bases and J by 2 bases, with 9 bases of the junction left unmatched. CDR3 bases: TGTGCCAGCAGCTCCCCTGAGCGGGGGGGCGACACAGATACGCAGTATTTT. Its translation: CASSSPERGGDTDTQYF.

This chain links TRBV15 with TRBJ2-1, with TRBD1 identical over 7 bases. J gave up 4 bases and V 5 bases, and 8 bases lay outside the gene matches. The CDR3 extends over 15 amino acids. Germline CDR1 LNHNV, CDR2 YYDKDF (reference sequence). The CDR3 DNA reads TGTGCCACCAGCCCGCCCGGGACAGCTTACAATGAGCAGTTCTTC. It translates to CATSPPGTAYNEQFF.

The genes are TRBV9 and TRBJ1-1; no clear D. The CDR3 extends over 15 amino acids. CDR1 and CDR2 (germline): SGDLS, YYNGEE. Trimming shortened V by 4 bases and J by 3 bases, and 16 bases separated the two germline ends. CDR3 nucleotides: TGTGCCAGCAGCCCACAAAACTTGGTGGACACTGAAGCTTTCTTT. Its translation is CASSPQNLVDTEAFF.

The V gene is TRBV7-9, the J gene TRBJ1-1; no firm D call. V shed 5 bases and J shed 2 bases, with 12 bases lying between them. Per the germline V gene, CDR1 is SEHNR and CDR2 is FQNEAQ (reference sequence). CDR3 size: 14 residues. DNA of the CDR3: TGTGCCAGCAGCCCCCGGGTCGATAACACTGAAGCTTTCTTT. Encoded protein: CASSPRVDNTEAFF.

The rearrangement joins TRBV20-1 to TRBJ1-2; D is uncertain. Trimming left V 5 bases short and J 12 bases short, with 10 bases between. The CDR3 loop spans 9 amino acids. Germline V CDR1 and CDR2: DFQATT, SNEGSKA (reference sequence). CDR3 coding DNA: TGCAGTGCTGTCCACGCGGACACCTTC. Protein sequence: CSAVHADTF.

V usage is TRBV7-8 and J usage is TRBJ2-1; a weak D match, TRBD2 (6 bases). This CDR3 spans 16 amino acids. CDR1 is SGHVS, CDR2 FQNEAQ, per germline. V lost 5 bases and J lost 5, with 19 bases in between. CDR3 sequence: CASSRSKGLRDNEQFF. CDR3 nucleotide sequence: TGTGCCAGCAGCCGATCGAAGGGACTCCGAGACAATGAGCAGTTCTTC. Together with reference TRBV7-8 and TRBJ2-1, the CDR3 gives the full variable domain: GAGVSQSPRYKVAKRGQDVALRCDPISGHVSLFWYQQALGQGPEFLTYFQNEAQLDKSGLPSDRFFAERPEGSVSTLKIQRTQQEDSAVYLCASSRSKGLRDNEQFFGPGTRLTVL.

CDR3 sequence (DNA): TGTGCCAGCAGCTTGGGGGAGACGGAGGAGCTGTTTTTT. Protein product: CASSLGETEELFF. The chain combines TRBV5-4 with TRBJ2-2; the D gene is possibly TRBD2 (5 bases). CDR1 is SGHNT, CDR2 YYREEE, per germline (reference sequence). The CDR3 spans 13 residues. The V end lost 0 bases, the J end lost 10 bases, and 10 bases lay between the germline ends.

J is TRBJ2-3 and V is TRBV23-1; 11 bases line up with TRBD1. TRBV23-1 is sorted into the ORF group, with uncertain function. Trimming took 3 bases from V and 6 from J; bases not matched to a gene: 5. This CDR3 has 15 residues. The CDR3 loop is CASSQWTGGSDTQYF. CDR3 DNA: TGCGCCAGCAGTCAGTGGACAGGGGGCTCCGATACGCAGTATTTT.